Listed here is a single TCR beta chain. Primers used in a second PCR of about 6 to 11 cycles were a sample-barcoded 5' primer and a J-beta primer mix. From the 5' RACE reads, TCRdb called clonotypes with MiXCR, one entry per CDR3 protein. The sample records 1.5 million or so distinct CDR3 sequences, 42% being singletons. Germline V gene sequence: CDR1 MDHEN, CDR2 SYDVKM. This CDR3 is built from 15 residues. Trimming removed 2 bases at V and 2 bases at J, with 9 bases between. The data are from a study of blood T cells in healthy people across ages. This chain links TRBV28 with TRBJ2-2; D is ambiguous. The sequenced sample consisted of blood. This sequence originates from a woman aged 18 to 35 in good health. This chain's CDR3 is CASSLSDGNTGELFF. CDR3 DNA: TGTGCCAGCAGTTTAAGTGACGGAAACACCGGGGAGCTGTTTTTT.